The T cell receptor beta chain described here comes from a study of cytomegalovirus exposure and HLA in healthy donors (dated by TCRdb to between 2016 and 2019). Context from the whole study: An earlier analysis of more than 550 of the donors reported under 300 Gb of sequence data and 117 million unique TCR beta sequences obtained from 150 million to 200 million T cells. Genome-wide SNP genotypes for about three fifths of the roughly 700 donors were used in a later genetic analysis, which treated that subset as a discovery cohort. Besides the first cohort of 666 subjects, a separate validation cohort made up of some 110 different subjects was used. An early release that covered roughly 600 HLA-typed donors contained approximately 300 gigabases of sequencing data and 80 million or so unique TCR sequences. In the later analysis, no new phenotypic data were used to find candidate immune exposures; instead, reliance was placed on TCR beta sequences and their occurrence across donors. Among 350 to 400 genotyped donors of the cohort, an average of roughly 240,000 unique TCR beta nucleotide sequences were sequenced per donor, roughly 20% of them non-productive. The T cell repertoires of several hundred subjects were profiled by immunosequencing and related to cytomegalovirus serostatus. To decide whether each TCR beta V gene segment behaved as functional or pseudogenic, an earlier analysis of approximately 600 of the donors relied on high-throughput TCR beta sequencing. Of the 350 to 450 genotyped donors, about 80% fell in the genetic ancestry cluster associated with self-reported Caucasian donors. High-throughput TCR immunosequencing, statistical association of individual TCRs with disease status, and machine learning were combined to predict cytomegalovirus infection status. In a later analysis, previously published TCR beta repertoires from 600 to 850 donors were re-analyzed and high-resolution HLA genotyping was added so that TCR occurrence patterns could be studied. Roughly five DR-DQ haplotypes were treated as single units for association and clustering because of strong linkage in the cohort. All discovery cohort repertoires had been generated on a single sequencing platform. HLA typing included class I and class II loci at four-digit resolution. The study aimed to test whether cataloging public T cell receptors could reveal signatures of past pathogen exposure. Donor age, sex, ethnicity and CMV serostatus were compiled alongside the repertoire data. The number of donors typed differed by locus, with 629-630 for A, B, C, DRB1 and DQB1, around 500 for DQA1, 606 for DPA1, and approximately 470 for DPB1.

The method behind the library was the immunoSEQ multiplex PCR assay. The multiplex PCR relied on a mix of 60 forward primers for TCR Vbeta segments and 13 reverse primers for TCR Jbeta segments. The CDR3 region of rearranged TCR beta genes was amplified from genomic DNA by a multiplex PCR assay. The amplified TCR beta libraries were sequenced on the Illumina HiSeq System as 87-base-pair reads. In the authors' own workflow: Across the 500 to 700 repertoires, a later analysis counted approximately 83 million unique TCR beta chains, 9.5 million to 12 million of which were shared by at least two donors. To remove PCR and sequencing errors, raw reads were error-corrected and collapsed into unique sequences using a nearest-neighbor algorithm that merged closely related sequences. To assign V, D and J gene segments, CDR3 sequences were aligned to IMGT reference sequences. For a sequence to be retained, a match of at least six nucleotides was required to both a V gene segment and a J gene segment. Rearrangements were called productive when the CDR3 lacked stop codons and stayed in frame with V and J; all others were non-productive. Following IMGT convention, CDR3 was defined as the stretch from the second conserved V-encoded cysteine to the conserved J-encoded phenylalanine. The earlier analysis of roughly 590 of the donors excluded sequences that lacked an unambiguous match to a single V gene segment. In an earlier analysis of several hundred of the donors, a V segment was called functional when productive rearrangements were above 56.7%, and segregating when the standard deviation between donors exceeded 5%. A statistical classification framework was built for diagnosing cytomegalovirus status from the catalog of TCR beta chain sequences. In a later analysis, V and J genes were assigned by comparing TCR nucleotide sequences against IMGT/GENE-DB human TR gene sequences. A later analysis assigned CDR3 sequences and most-parsimonious VDJ recombination scenarios with the TCRdist pipeline. In a later analysis, each TCR beta chain was defined by its CDR3 amino acid sequence together with its V-gene family, and reads lacking a unique V-gene family were excluded. To address suspected cross-contamination and a sequencing artifact, a later analysis removed approximately 600 highly shared, low-generation-probability nucleotide sequences. In a later analysis, a clonal expansion index was calculated for each public chain from normalized within-repertoire ranks of inferred template counts. In a later analysis, generation probabilities were computed using a VDJ recombination model fitted to out-of-frame rearrangements, and the results were checked against IGoR. In a later analysis, hypergeometric tests were used to score TCR-TCR, TCR-HLA and TCR-CMV co-occurrence, with a repertoire-size bias correction applied to TCR pairs. A later analysis estimated false discovery rates by permuting HLA or CMV assignments 20 times. A later analysis grouped co-occurring TCRs with DBSCAN, adding TCRdist sequence similarity when clustering within HLA-allele-positive subsets. Repertoires with fewer than 30,000 or more than 120,000 public chains, plus five repertoires with anomalous nucleotide sharing, were excluded from co-occurrence clustering. The source is immuneACCESS, and TCRdb retained only in-frame sequences with V and J called. Part of the clones is not carried over; for the studies checked, unresolved V genes explain less than half of this, and the remainder is unexplained. V, J and clone size reflect that table, while D and trimming were determined from the DNA. The sample contains 150,000 to 200,000 clones, about 84% of them found a single time. The ten largest clonotypes hold 1% to 1.5% of the sample.

CDR1 is given as MDHEN and CDR2 as SYDVKM, both from the germline V gene. V is cut by 6 bases and J by 7 bases, and the space between the germline ends is 4 bases. CDR3 length: 11 amino acids, cysteine to phenylalanine. Just the 33-base CDR3 DNA is kept, in frame starting at base 1. Remarks on this clone: The antigen it recognizes is unknown. The record has no base qualities; no much larger clone is one base away.

The cohort comprised fewer than 750 healthy bone marrow donors. All cohort members were sampled while nominally healthy, although unrecorded immune exposures were likely present. The donor tested CMV seropositive, placing the donor among the 289 seropositive members of the cohort. A peripheral blood sample was provided by each donor, and peripheral blood mononuclear cells were used for TCR beta sequencing. Genomic DNA was extracted from the blood cell samples with the Qiagen DNeasy Blood Extraction Kit. Overall study outcomes, separate from this receptor: According to a later genetic analysis, donors in an Asian-associated ancestry cluster had fewer N-insertions in productive TCRs than the approximately 670-donor mean. The sequencing pipeline was judged likely to have produced a cluster of highly shared sequence variants as a technical artifact. In the study, about 150 TCR beta chains were listed as associated with cytomegalovirus. A further reported finding was that TCR beta sequences accurately predicted the HLA-A and HLA-B alleles for most subjects in the first cohort. Because HLA typing was missing for some donors at each locus, association tests included only the typed subset. The only immune exposure information available for the cohort was CMV serostatus. A later analysis found that most CMV-associated TCR beta chains appeared HLA-restricted, with HLA associations seemingly driven largely by CMV exposure. Some IMGT-functional V segments, including TRBV6-2 and TRBV6-3, could not be distinguished by the 87-base-pair reads and were therefore excluded. In both the original and validation cohorts, the classifier was reported to diagnose cytomegalovirus status with high specificity and sensitivity. Assigning TCR associations to individual alleles was difficult when HLA alleles, especially DR and DQ, strongly co-occurred. Because counts were too low, approximately 18 rarely observed V segments, including chromosome 9 orphons, were excluded from the earlier analysis of 587 of the donors. Linkage disequilibrium might explain the correlated functional status among segregating V segments, but an unknown experimental factor could not be excluded. The presence/absence analyses assumed that sequencing depth was roughly uniform across donors, and that assumption may not be true. V-gene and J-gene trimming of TCR beta chains was associated with a missense DCLRE1C variant in a later genetic analysis, and the association was replicated in an independent cohort. Most TCR sequences were observed very rarely across donors, whereas some public TCRs were present in many individuals. A later analysis found that HLA-associated TCR beta chains were more clonally expanded and had lower generation probabilities than equally common non-associated chains. In vitro tests confirmed that a few of the cytomegalovirus-associated TCR beta chains recognize cytomegalovirus antigens. In an earlier analysis of 450 to 750 of the donors, most TCR beta V segments appeared in productive rearrangements about 87% or about 30% of the time, broadly matching IMGT annotations. The authors suggested that the approach could potentially be extended to other disease states and immunological phenotypes. Only TCR beta chains were sequenced in this cohort, and the absence of alpha or paired-chain data limited detectable features. According to a later analysis, parvovirus B19, influenza, CMV and Epstein-Barr virus appeared linked to several top co-occurrence clusters. In a later analysis, TCR association rates were found to vary across HLA loci, with the most associated TCRs seen for DRB1 alleles and the fewest for HLA-C alleles. In a later analysis, 16,951 TCR beta sequences were associated with specific HLA alleles at a false discovery rate of 0.05.

This TCR derives from a man over 45 in good health and CMV-seropositive. Sequences were obtained from PBMCs. Rearrangement joined TRBV28 to TRBJ1-6; the D segment cannot be called with confidence. CDR3 loop: CASRQNSPLHF. DNA sequence: TGTGCCAGCAGGCAGAATTCACCCCTCCACTTT.